One and the same sample provided the 24 T cell receptor beta chains below, sequenced in a study of blood T cell repertoires in COVID-19. The assay was immunoSEQ multiplex PCR, and TCRdb's table has in-frame clones only and misses some. The sample records over 55,000 clones, roughly 87% being singletons. What was sequenced was peripheral blood. Receptors were obtained from a woman aged 60 to 75 with acute or convalescent COVID-19.

This clone was observed at least ten times. V and J are TRBV10-3 and TRBJ1-2; weak D call: TRBD1 (5 bases). The CDR3 totals 14 residues. Germline values: CDR1 ENHRY, CDR2 SYGVKD. V dropped 4 bases and J dropped 3 bases, with 12 bases sitting between them. The CDR3 sequence: CAISGYGGDYGYTF. For the CDR3, the DNA is TGTGCCATCAGTGGATACGGAGGGGACTATGGCTACACCTTC.

In this sample, this clone turned up many times. The chain joins TRBV6-5 to TRBJ1-2; no firm D call. Trimming removed 10 bases at V and 6 bases at J, with 9 bases between. The CDR3 spans 10 residues. The germline V gene has CDR1 MNHEY and CDR2 SVGAGI. CDR3 bases: TGTGCCACCCGGGAGGATGGCTACACCTTC. Protein product: CATREDGYTF.

The gene calls are TRBV6-5 and TRBJ2-7; D not certain. V was shortened by 7 bases and J by 0 bases, with 13 bases between the two germline ends. Germline lookup yields CDR1 MNHEY and CDR2 SVGAGI. The CDR3 sequence is 14 residues long. The CDR3 bases are TGTGCCAGCACCTCCGACTCAAGCTCCTACGAGCAGTACTTC. It translates to CASTSDSSSYEQYF.

V gene TRBV7-2 combines with J gene TRBJ1-1; D unresolved. V lost 2 bases, J lost 4 bases, and 11 bases lay in between. Germline values: CDR1 SGHTA, CDR2 FQGNSA. The CDR3 consists of 14 residues. For the CDR3, the DNA is TGTGCCAGCAGCTTAAATGGTCGAGGCACTGAAGCTTTCTTT. Translation: CASSLNGRGTEAFF.

The V gene is TRBV7-2, the J gene TRBJ2-7, with TRBD2 matching 11 bases. With V trimmed by 0 bases and J by 0 bases, 10 bases remained unmatched. The CDR3 consists of 19 residues. The germline CDR1 and CDR2 sequences are SGHTA and FQGNSA. The CDR3, as DNA: TGTGCCAGCAGCTTAGCCGGGACTAGCGGTTCCACGAGCTCCTACGAGCAGTACTTC. It encodes CASSLAGTSGSTSSYEQYF.

J is TRBJ1-3 and V is TRBV6-2 or TRBV6-3, with D uncertain. The CDR3 length is 14 residues. Germline lookup yields CDR1 MNHEY and CDR2 SVGEGT. Trimming cost V 2 bases and J 0 bases, with 5 bases left between them. The DNA of the CDR3 is TGTGCCAGCAGTTACGCGGGCTCTGGAAACACCATATATTTT. Translated: CASSYAGSGNTIYF.

This chain connects TRBV9 to TRBJ1-1; D call uncertain. Germline CDR1 SGDLS, CDR2 YYNGEE. The CDR3 consists of 15 residues. Trimming pared 2 bases from V and 4 bases from J, leaving 15 bases between. CDR3 in amino acids: CASSVTPSRGTEAFF. The DNA of the CDR3 is TGTGCCAGCAGCGTGACTCCTTCTCGGGGCACTGAAGCTTTCTTT.

This sequence joins TRBV2 and TRBJ1-6, with D possibly matching TRBD1 (5 bases). V lost 1 base, J lost 14 bases, and 15 bases lay in between. Per the germline V gene, CDR1 is SNHLY and CDR2 is FYNNEI. The CDR3 is made up of 14 amino acids. DNA of the CDR3: TGTGCCAGCAGTGAAGAGGGGCAGGGCCCAGCCCTCCACTTT. The encoded protein is CASSEEGQGPALHF.

This chain uses TRBV6-5 with TRBJ1-6, with TRBD1 as a possible D gene (6 bases). V was trimmed by 6 bases and J by 9 bases, leaving 12 bases between them. The CDR3 totals 13 residues. Germline V lookup: CDR1 MNHEY, CDR2 SVGAGI. This CDR3 is CASSAGVTSPLHF. In DNA, the CDR3 is TGTGCCAGCAGCGCAGGGGTAACTTCACCCCTCCACTTT.

This clone was observed a single time. The chain has TRBV5-6 and TRBJ2-7; tentative D call: TRBD2 (6 bases). CDR1 is SGHDT and CDR2 is YYEEEE in the germline V gene. V lost 7 bases to trimming and J lost 2 bases, with 16 bases between them. The CDR3 totals 14 residues. This CDR3 is CASSGTGLPYEQYF. The CDR3 DNA is TGTGCCAGCTCTGGGACTGGCCTACCCTACGAGCAGTACTTC.

This clone showed up just a few times. The rearrangement links TRBV5-1 to TRBJ2-7; TRBD1 might be the D (5 bases). The ends were cut back, 4 bases at V and 0 bases at J, with 14 bases in the middle. There are 15 residues in the CDR3. Germline loops: CDR1 SGHRS, CDR2 YFSETQ. CDR3 loop: CASSLVGAGSYEQYF. The CDR3 region has the DNA TGCGCCAGCAGCCTTGTTGGGGCCGGCTCCTACGAGCAGTACTTC. Variable domain in full (rest from reference TRBV5-1 and TRBJ2-7): KAGVTQTPRYLIKTRGQQVTLSCSPISGHRSVSWYQQTPGQGLQFLFEYFSETQRNKGNFPGRFSGRQFSNSRSEMNVSTLELGDSALYLCASSLVGAGSYEQYFGPGTRLTVT.

The CDR3 sequence is CASRVGQNTGELFF. The CDR3 DNA reads as TGTGCCAGCAGAGTCGGACAGAACACCGGGGAGCTGTTTTTT. The genes are TRBV9 and TRBJ2-2; D perhaps matches TRBD1 (5 bases). Trimming shortened V by 5 bases and J by 1 base, and 9 bases separated the two germline ends. The CDR3 is 14 amino acids. The germline CDR1 and CDR2 sequences are SGDLS and YYNGEE.

This chain links TRBV2 with TRBJ1-6; 12 bases map to TRBD1. Per the germline V gene, CDR1 is SNHLY and CDR2 is FYNNEI. V gave up 6 bases and J gave up 9 bases; unmatched junction bases: 3. This CDR3 contains 14 residues. CDR3 loop: CASRGTGGGSPLHF. The CDR3 DNA is TGTGCCAGCAGGGGGACAGGGGGCGGTTCACCCCTCCACTTT. The full variable domain, rest sourced from reference TRBV2 and TRBJ1-6, is EPEVTQTPSHQVTQMGQEVILRCVPISNHLYFYWYRQILGQKVEFLVSFYNNEISEKSEIFDDQFSVERPDGSNFTLKIRSTKLEDSAMYFCASRGTGGGSPLHFGNGTRLTVT.

The chain joins TRBV4-1 to TRBJ1-2; 11 bases line up with TRBD1. The CDR3 is 16 amino acids. Trimming took 0 bases from V and 7 from J; bases not matched to a gene: 7. Germline V CDR1 and CDR2: MGHRA, YSYEKL. Here the CDR3 reads CASSQDRGQGAIGYTF. Written as DNA, the CDR3 is TGCGCCAGCAGCCAAGATCGAGGACAGGGGGCAATTGGCTACACCTTC.

The chain recombines TRBV3-1 (or the pseudogene TRBV3-2) with TRBJ2-1, with 7 positions matching TRBD2. The CDR3 is made up of 15 amino acids. The V segment lost 3 bases and the J segment 3 bases; nucleotides outside the gene matches: 5. Germline CDR1 LGHDT, CDR2 YNNKEL (reference sequence). The CDR3 DNA sequence: TGTGCCAGCAGCCAGGAGCTAGCGGTCTACAATGAGCAGTTCTTC. Amino acids: CASSQELAVYNEQFF.

This clone was detected only a few times. This chain joins TRBV25-1 and TRBJ2-5, with D possibly being TRBD1 (6 bases). The V gene lost 5 bases and the J gene lost 5 bases, with 12 bases spanning the gap. CDR1 and CDR2 (germline): MGHDK, SYGVNS. The CDR3 consists of 13 residues. CDR3 DNA sequence: TGTGCCAGCAGTAAAACAGGGTCGGAGACCCAGTACTTC. Its protein is CASSKTGSETQYF.

The rearrangement uses TRBV21-1 and TRBJ1-2. TRBV21-1 is reported as a pseudogene. The CDR3 spans 15 residues. CDR3 sequence reads: CASSKGAADNYGYTF. The CDR3, as DNA: TGTGCCAGCAGCAAAGGCGCGGCAGATAACTATGGCTACACCTTC.

This clone was detected only a few times. The chain uses TRBV2 and TRBJ1-1; 10 bases agree with TRBD1. Germline CDR1 reads SNHLY; CDR2 reads FYNNEI. J was trimmed by 4 bases and V by 6 bases; bases with no gene match: 2. The CDR3 is 13 amino acids. The CDR3 loop is CASRTGGITEAFF. The CDR3 nucleotides are TGTGCCAGCAGGACAGGGGGCATCACTGAAGCTTTCTTT.

The chain couples TRBV19 to TRBJ1-2; D uncertain. Germline CDR1 and CDR2: LNHDA and SQIVND (reference sequence). The CDR3 is 13 residues long. V lost 4 bases, J lost 4 bases, and 10 bases lay in between. The CDR3 sequence is CASSTSGSYGYTF. The CDR3 nucleotides read TGTGCCAGTAGTACCTCGGGGTCCTATGGCTACACCTTC.

This sequence joins TRBV3-1 (or the pseudogene TRBV3-2) and TRBJ1-6; no clear D gene. Deletions cut 0 bases from V and 11 bases from J, with 5 bases between. The CDR3 consists of 12 residues. Germline CDR1 LGHDT, CDR2 YNNKEL (reference sequence). The DNA of the CDR3 is TGTGCCAGCAGCCAAGAGGGAGCACCCCTCCACTTT. Its translation: CASSQEGAPLHF.

The rearrangement joins TRBV5-1 to TRBJ1-4; D uncertain. Trimming removed 0 bases from V and 1 base from J, with 7 bases in between. This CDR3 region has 15 residues. Germline lookup yields CDR1 SGHRS and CDR2 YFSETQ. CDR3: CASSLARVTNEKLFF. The CDR3 DNA reads as TGCGCCAGCAGCTTGGCTCGGGTAACTAATGAAAAACTGTTTTTT.

This clone is a singleton in its sample. The V call is TRBV19, the J call TRBJ2-7; D uncertain. The V gene's germline CDR1 is LNHDA and CDR2 SQIVND (reference sequence). The CDR3 totals 15 residues. V was pared by 2 bases and J by 1 base, with 12 bases between. This CDR3 reads CASSISLKISYEQYF. The CDR3 coding sequence is TGTGCCAGTAGTATATCTTTAAAAATTTCCTACGAGCAGTACTTC.

This clone has a count of ten or more. The V gene is TRBV27, the J gene TRBJ1-6; possible D gene TRBD1, 5 bases. Germline CDR1 reads MNHEY; CDR2 reads SMNVEV (reference sequence). The CDR3 is 14 amino acids. V lost 4 bases and J lost 7, with 11 bases in between. This chain's CDR3 is CASSWGLGNSPLHF. The CDR3 DNA sequence: TGTGCCAGCAGTTGGGGACTGGGAAATTCACCCCTCCACTTT.

The rearrangement links TRBV5-1 to TRBJ1-4; 10 bases align to TRBD1. The CDR3 covers 16 residues. Germline CDR1 reads SGHRS; CDR2 reads YFSETQ. Trimming cost V 4 bases and J 4 bases; bases outside gene matches: 7. This CDR3 reads CASSDARTGGNEKLFF. CDR3 sequence (DNA): TGCGCCAGCAGCGACGCCCGGACAGGGGGTAATGAAAAACTGTTTTTT.